This T cell receptor (beta chain) derives from a study of CD8+CD57+ T cells in acquired aplastic anemia. For the study at large: Sorted CD4+ and CD8+ cells gave an average of roughly 3.2 ug of DNA.

CDR3 length equals 15 residues. V was shortened by 2 bases and J by 2 bases, with 12 bases between the two germline ends. Germline CDR1 is KGHSY and CDR2 is FQNENV. On this clonotype itself: The antigen is unknown.

Template material for TCR beta VDJ and CDR3 profiling consisted of genomic DNA. In TCRdb, the reads were re-called with MiXCR into one record per CDR3 protein. The profile shows 150,000 to 200,000 distinct CDR3 sequences, about 60% of them singletons. Overall study results and limits: Simpson's diversity of CD8+ cells was not significantly different in patients compared with controls. Patients and controls shared twenty-nine CD8+ CDR3 sequences.

V and J are TRBV16 and TRBJ1-2; possibly TRBD1 for D (6 bases). Sequenced: sorted CD4+, CD8+, or CD8+CD57+ T cells (not recorded which) from PBMCs. The sequence was obtained from a human donor in good health. The CDR3 reads CASSQTLTGNYGYTF. CDR3 bases: TGTGCCAGCAGCCAAACCCTAACAGGGAACTATGGCTACACCTTC.